A selection of T cell receptor beta chains follows, all from one sample in a study of blood T cell repertoires in COVID-19. Using immunoSEQ multiplex PCR, the repertoire was profiled, and TCRdb retains in-frame clones only, with some absent. Among roughly 130,000 clones listed, around 85% were seen once. Sequencing used PBMCs or T cells enriched from blood (not recorded which). The receptors come from a man aged 45-60 years who had recovered from COVID-19. Both conserved end residues are trimmed from each CDR3. Fields, in order: J gene, V gene, D gene, CDR3 protein. D genes are given only for firm matches.

J gene: TRBJ1-1; V gene: TRBV5-1; D gene: TRBD1; CDR3 protein: ASSFGTGETEAF
J gene: TRBJ1-1; V gene: TRBV6-5; D gene: TRBD1; CDR3 protein: ASTPGGISEAF
J gene: TRBJ1-2; V gene: TRBV7-2; D gene: NA; CDR3 protein: ASSLEGSGGGYT
J gene: TRBJ1-6; V gene: TRBV7-2; D gene: TRBD1; CDR3 protein: ASSPDRGGNSPLH
J gene: TRBJ2-5; V gene: TRBV5-4; D gene: TRBD1; CDR3 protein: ASVRQGEETQY
J gene: TRBJ2-7; V gene: TRBV28; D gene: TRBD2; CDR3 protein: ASGSLGSGDPYEQY
J gene: TRBJ1-4; V gene: TRBV5-8; D gene: NA; CDR3 protein: ASSLPGETNEKLF
J gene: TRBJ2-3; V gene: TRBV2; D gene: TRBD2; CDR3 protein: ASSEGFTSGSTDTQY
J gene: TRBJ2-2; V gene: TRBV5-1; D gene: NA; CDR3 protein: ASSSGDGPLRELF
J gene: TRBJ2-1; V gene: TRBV12-5; D gene: TRBD2; CDR3 protein: ASGSEGLGRF
J gene: TRBJ2-7; V gene: TRBV6-5; D gene: TRBD1; CDR3 protein: ASSFWTGDEQY
J gene: TRBJ2-7; V gene: TRBV7-2; D gene: NA; CDR3 protein: ASSQGAGAYEQY
J gene: TRBJ2-1; V gene: TRBV7-2; D gene: NA; CDR3 protein: ASSPDKAVYNEQF
J gene: TRBJ2-7; V gene: TRBV10-1; D gene: TRBD1; CDR3 protein: AAPGQAYEQY
J gene: TRBJ1-5; V gene: TRBV14; D gene: NA; CDR3 protein: ASSPGGSLNQPQH